This TCR beta chain emerged from a study of radiation and T cells in renal cell carcinoma. TCRdb's copy holds only in-frame clones and misses some; the assay was immunoSEQ multiplex PCR. The sample shows about 130,000 clones, around 83% of them seen only once. Time point in this sample: baseline pretreatment blood. Treatment specified: 15 Gy SBRT to primary tumor, nephrectomy 4 weeks later. Blood was sampled at baseline, 2 weeks and 4 weeks after SBRT. Germline loops: CDR1 SEHNR, CDR2 FQNEAQ (reference sequence). The CDR3 runs to 13 residues. V was pared by 7 bases and J by 4 bases, with 10 bases between.

V and J are TRBV7-9 and TRBJ1-4; D not resolved. Material: blood, obtained from a patient whose treatment included radiotherapy and nephrectomy. This receptor was taken from a woman aged 55-75 years with renal cell carcinoma. The CDR3 reads CASMAVFNEKLFF. CDR3 coding DNA: TGTGCCAGCATGGCAGTCTTTAATGAAAAACTGTTTTTT.